The sequence of this T cell receptor beta chain was determined in a study of T cell changes during pregnancy in multiple sclerosis. Produced via immunoSEQ multiplex PCR; TCRdb's table is partial and in-frame only. Of tens of thousands of clones in the sample, about 90% were seen once. CDR3 length: 15 residues. V lost 6 bases to trimming and J lost 2 bases; unmatched junction nucleotides: 4. Germline V gene lookup returns CDR1 MNHNS and CDR2 SASEGT. The sequences come from CD4+ T cells from peripheral blood mononuclear cells, collected in the first trimester of pregnancy. This sequence originates from a female donor with multiple sclerosis, enrolled in a pregnancy study. This chain connects TRBV6-1 to TRBJ1-4, with 9 bases that match TRBD1. The CDR3 bases are TGTGCCAGCAGGACAGGGGGGGGGACTAATGAAAAACTGTTTTTT. Its protein is CASRTGGGTNEKLFF.